A selection of T cell receptor beta chains follows, all from one sample in a study of identical twins. TCRdb processed the 5' RACE reads anew with MiXCR; each CDR3 protein has one entry. The sample includes a few hundred thousand distinct CDR3 sequences, 12% to 15% of them seen just once. The same data also contributed to another study, on yellow fever vaccine responses in identical twins.

The material sequenced was CD4+ T cells sorted from blood. The receptor set was obtained from a woman aged 18-29 years in good health. CDR3s include the opening cysteine and the closing phenylalanine or tryptophan. A D gene is named only where the DNA matches it firmly. Size is omitted from some rows. Given values are once, few, many or a class for expanded clones.

clone size	V gene	D gene	J gene	CDR3 protein	CDR3 DNA
few	TRBV20-1	TRBD2	TRBJ2-4	CSAEREIENIQYF	TGCAGTGCAGAGCGGGAGATTGAAAACATTCAGTACTTC
few	TRBV5-6	TRBD1	TRBJ2-2	CASTIDRASFNTGELFF	TGTGCCAGCACCATCGACAGGGCCTCCTTTAACACCGGGGAGCTGTTTTTT
few	TRBV5-1	TRBD1	TRBJ2-4	CASSIRQGAVDKNIQYF	TGCGCCAGCAGCATCAGACAGGGGGCAGTGGACAAAAACATTCAGTACTTC
many	TRBV5-5	TRBD2	TRBJ2-1	CASSLERGSYNEQFF	TGTGCCAGCAGCTTGGAGCGGGGGTCCTACAATGAGCAGTTCTTC
few	TRBV5-6	-	TRBJ2-3	CASSQQFQDTQYF	TGTGCCAGCAGCCAGCAATTTCAGGATACGCAGTATTTT
few	TRBV10-3	-	TRBJ1-5	CAISESRGYNQPQHF	TGTGCCATCAGTGAGTCTCGGGGATACAATCAGCCCCAGCATTTT
-	TRBV6-1	-	TRBJ2-1	CASSPNRAASFPYNEQFF	TGTGCCAGCAGCCCTAACCGGGCAGCATCCTTTCCCTACAATGAGCAGTTCTTC
-	TRBV7-6	TRBD2	TRBJ2-1	CASSKRLAGEYNEQFF	TGTGCCAGCAGCAAAAGACTAGCGGGGGAATACAATGAGCAGTTCTTC
-	TRBV6-1	-	TRBJ2-1	CDSQWTRSYNEQFF	TGTGACAGCCAATGGACCAGATCCTACAATGAGCAGTTCTTC
many	TRBV5-1	-	TRBJ1-1	CASSNRTLPGNTEAFF	TGCGCCAGCAGCAACCGGACCCTCCCTGGGAACACTGAAGCTTTCTTT
-	TRBV20-1	-	TRBJ2-1	CCARDSRPGAQNEQFF	TGCTGTGCTAGAGATTCGCGGCCGGGGGCGCAGAATGAGCAGTTCTTC
-	TRBV12-3/TRBV12-4	-	TRBJ2-2	CASSLTLLGDTGELFF	TGTGCCAGCAGCCTGACATTGCTTGGGGACACCGGGGAGCTGTTTTTT
-	TRBV7-2	TRBD2	TRBJ2-1	CASSLARGTNSEQFF	TGTGCCAGCAGCTTAGCGAGAGGGACTAACTCTGAGCAGTTCTTC
few	TRBV10-3	TRBD2	TRBJ2-7	CAAGTSGRVSYEQYF	TGTGCCGCAGGGACTAGCGGGAGGGTATCCTACGAGCAGTACTTC
-	TRBV2	TRBD1	TRBJ2-5	CASHPGQGPSRETQYF	TGTGCCAGCCACCCGGGACAGGGCCCTTCTCGAGAGACCCAGTACTTC
many	TRBV25-1	-	TRBJ1-4	CASSKTQGTTNEKLFF	TGTGCCAGCAGTAAGACACAGGGCACAACTAATGAAAAACTGTTTTTT